The text below deals with one TCR beta chain. It lacks a known antigen. Base-call qualities are not available, and no considerably larger clone is one nucleotide away. The junction shows trimming of 6 bases on V and 4 bases on J, plus 16 bases between the germline ends. The germline V gene gives CDR1 as MGHDK and CDR2 as SYGVNS. The CDR3 numbers 16 residues from cysteine through phenylalanine. Only the CDR3 DNA is retained, 48 bases long and in frame from the first base. The library came from the immunoSEQ multiplex PCR assay. Imported from immuneACCESS, the table was reduced by TCRdb to in-frame sequences with V and J called. These copies leave out some clones; in studies compared against another copy, an unresolved V gene accounts for under half, and the cause of the remainder is not known. The sample includes approximately 170,000 clones, with 91% observed a single time. Around 1.5% of the sample belongs to the ten largest clones.

This entry comes from a study of control samples from healthy donors and cancer patients (dated by TCRdb to the early 2020s). The source is a woman aged 30 to 39 in good health. The chain couples TRBV25-1 to TRBJ2-6; 7 matching bases give a weak D call of TRBD2. Sequencing was done on a sample of blood. The encoded CDR3 is CASSPLGGGGANVLTF. The nucleotide sequence reads as follows: TGTGCCAGCAGCCCACTAGGGGGGGGCGGGGCCAACGTCCTGACTTTC. The full variable domain, completed from the reference TRBV25-1 and TRBJ2-6 proteins outside the CDR3, reads EADIYQTPRYLVIGTGKKITLECSQTMGHDKMYWYQQDPGMELHLIHYSYGVNSTEKGDLSSESTVSRIRTEHFPLTLESARPSHTSQYLCASSPLGGGGANVLTFGAGSRLTVL.